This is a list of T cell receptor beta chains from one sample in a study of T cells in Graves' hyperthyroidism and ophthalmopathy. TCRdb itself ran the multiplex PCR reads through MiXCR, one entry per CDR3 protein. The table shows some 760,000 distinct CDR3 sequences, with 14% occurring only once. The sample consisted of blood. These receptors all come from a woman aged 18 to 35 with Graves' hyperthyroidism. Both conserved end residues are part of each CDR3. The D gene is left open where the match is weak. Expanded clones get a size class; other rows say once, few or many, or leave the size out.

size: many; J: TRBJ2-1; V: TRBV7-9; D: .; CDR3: CASSPGPLGSEQFF; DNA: TGTGCCAGCAGCCCGGGCCCCCTCGGATCTGAGCAGTTCTTC
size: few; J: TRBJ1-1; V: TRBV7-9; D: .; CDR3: CASSFTGAGGTEAFF; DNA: TGTGCCAGCAGCTTTACGGGGGCAGGAGGCACTGAAGCTTTCTTT
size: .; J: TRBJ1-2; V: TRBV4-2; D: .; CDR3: CASSHDLGGYTF; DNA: TGTGCCAGCAGCCATGACTTGGGTGGCTACACCTTC
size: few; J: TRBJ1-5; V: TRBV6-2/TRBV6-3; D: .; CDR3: CASTKKVGDSGQPQHF; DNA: TGTGCCAGCACCAAGAAGGTAGGGGACTCGGGTCAGCCCCAGCATTTT
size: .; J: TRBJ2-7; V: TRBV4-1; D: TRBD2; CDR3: CASSQVSGLGSYEQYF; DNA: TGCGCCAGCAGCCAGGTTTCCGGACTAGGCTCCTACGAGCAGTACTTC
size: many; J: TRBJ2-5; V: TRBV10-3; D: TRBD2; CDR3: CATGGLEETQYF; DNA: TGTGCCACGGGGGGACTAGAGGAGACCCAGTACTTC
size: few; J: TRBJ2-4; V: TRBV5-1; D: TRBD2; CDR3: CASSLDGTSGIQYF; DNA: TGCGCCAGCAGCTTGGACGGGACTAGCGGCATTCAGTACTTC
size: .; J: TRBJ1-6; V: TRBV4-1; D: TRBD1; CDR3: CASSLSPGQGNSPLHF; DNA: TGCGCCAGCAGCCTATCCCCTGGACAGGGGAATTCACCCCTCCACTTT
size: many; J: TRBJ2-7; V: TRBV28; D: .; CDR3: CASRTWREGYYEQYF; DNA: TGTGCCAGCAGGACTTGGAGGGAAGGATACTACGAGCAGTACTTC
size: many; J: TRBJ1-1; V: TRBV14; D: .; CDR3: CASSPREPMNTEAFF; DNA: TGTGCCAGCTCACCAAGAGAGCCAATGAACACTGAAGCTTTCTTT
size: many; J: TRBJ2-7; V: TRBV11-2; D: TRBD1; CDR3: CASSLKIKGQGRSPYEQYF; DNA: TGTGCCAGCAGCCTGAAAATAAAAGGACAGGGACGATCCCCCTACGAGCAGTACTTC
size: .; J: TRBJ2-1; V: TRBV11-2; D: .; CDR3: CASSLPGGAEQFF; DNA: TGTGCCAGCAGCTTACCAGGGGGGGCTGAGCAGTTCTTC
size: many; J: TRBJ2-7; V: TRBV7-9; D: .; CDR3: CASSSTGYDYEQYF; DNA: TGTGCCAGCAGCTCTACAGGTTACGACTACGAGCAGTACTTC
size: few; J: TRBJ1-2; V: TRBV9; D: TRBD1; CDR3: CASSALGQGLNYGYTF; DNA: TGTGCCAGCAGCGCCCTGGGACAGGGACTTAACTATGGCTACACCTTC
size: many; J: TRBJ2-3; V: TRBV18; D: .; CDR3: CASSPGSSTDTQYF; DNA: TGTGCCAGCTCACCGGGGAGTAGCACAGATACGCAGTATTTT
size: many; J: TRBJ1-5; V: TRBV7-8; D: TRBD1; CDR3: CASSPDRVGERNQPQHF; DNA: TGTGCCAGCAGTCCGGACAGGGTCGGGGAGAGGAATCAGCCCCAGCATTTT